A selection of T cell receptor beta chains follows, all from one sample in a study of cytomegalovirus exposure and HLA in healthy donors. Assay: immunoSEQ multiplex PCR; the TCRdb copy retains only in-frame clones and omits some. The sample includes approximately 57,000 clones, 80% to 95% of them seen just once. The specimen was PBMCs. The source is a woman aged 18-29 years in good health and CMV-seronegative. Both conserved end residues are part of each CDR3. Each record gives: J gene, D gene, V gene, clone size, CDR3 DNA, CDR3 protein. D genes are given only for firm matches. The size entry is marked missing in some rows and otherwise reads once, few, many or a size class.

TRBJ1-5 NA TRBV11-3 NA TGTGCCAGCAGCTCTAGGAGCAATCAGCCCCAGCATTTT CASSSRSNQPQHF
TRBJ1-1 NA TRBV7-3 NA TGTGCCAGCAGCTTAACTGACAGCACTGAAGCTTTCTTT CASSLTDSTEAFF
TRBJ2-7 NA TRBV18 NA TGTGCCAGCTCACCACCGGAGTCTCGGTACGAGCAGTACTTC CASSPPESRYEQYF
TRBJ2-1 TRBD1 TRBV4-2 NA TGTGCCAGCAGCCAAGATAGTTCAGGGGGTTACAATGAGCAGTTCTTC CASSQDSSGGYNEQFF
TRBJ2-3 TRBD2 TRBV10-1 NA TGCGCCAGCAGTTTCGACTACACCGCGGGAGTTCCAGATACGCAGTATTTT CASSFDYTAGVPDTQYF
TRBJ1-5 NA TRBV5-1 NA TGCGCCAGCAGCTTGGGCAGGGGCAATCAGCCCCAGCATTTT CASSLGRGNQPQHF
TRBJ2-2 TRBD1 TRBV2 NA TGTGCCAGCAGGCGAACACGGGACAGGTGGGCCACCGGGGAGCTGTTTTTT CASRRTRDRWATGELFF
TRBJ1-5 TRBD1 TRBV9 NA TGTGCCAGCGGGAGTGGACAGGGGGGTGGGTCCCAGCATTTT CASGSGQGGGSQHF
TRBJ2-3 TRBD2 TRBV19 once TGTGCCAGTAGTATAGGACTAGCGGGGGATACGCAGTATTTT CASSIGLAGDTQYF
TRBJ1-2 TRBD1 TRBV9 NA TGTGCCAGCGGACAGGGAATGAGGGGCTACACCTTC CASGQGMRGYTF
TRBJ2-1 NA TRBV27 once TGTGCCAGCAGCAGATTTGCGGGAAGGGAGTATAGGGGTGAGCAGTTCTTC CASSRFAGREYRGEQFF
TRBJ1-4 TRBD1 TRBV7-9 NA TGTGCCAGCAGCTCCTCTAGGACAGGGGGTAATGAAAAACTGTTTTTT CASSSSRTGGNEKLFF
TRBJ1-1 NA TRBV6-1 NA TGTGCCAGCAGCCCCAGGACTGAAGCTTTCTTT CASSPRTEAFF
TRBJ2-2 TRBD1 TRBV9 NA TGTGCCAGCAGCCGACAGGGGGCTGTTTCCGGGGAGCTGTTTTTT CASSRQGAVSGELFF
TRBJ2-1 NA TRBV20-1 NA TGCAGTGCTGGGGAGCTAGTTCGGTTCTTC CSAGELVRFF
TRBJ2-1 NA TRBV10-3 NA TGTGCCACCCGATCCTGGACTGACAATGAGCAGTTCTTC CATRSWTDNEQFF
TRBJ2-1 NA TRBV5-4 NA TGTGCCAGCAGCTTAGGGGGGGCACACAATGAGCAGTTCTTC CASSLGGAHNEQFF
TRBJ2-3 TRBD1 TRBV18 NA TGTGCCAGCTCACCTAGGACAGGGGACACAGATACGCAGTATTTT CASSPRTGDTDTQYF
TRBJ2-1 TRBD2 TRBV5-1 NA TGCGCCAGCAGCGCCCCGGGACTAGCGGTCGGGGGTAATGAGCAGTTCTTC CASSAPGLAVGGNEQFF
TRBJ1-5 NA TRBV5-4 NA TGTGCCAGCAGCTTGGACGGGGAGAATCAGCCCCAGCATTTT CASSLDGENQPQHF
TRBJ2-7 TRBD1 TRBV4-1 NA TGCGCCAGCAGCCAAGAGACAGGGCGGTACGAGCAGTACTTC CASSQETGRYEQYF
TRBJ1-2 NA TRBV10-3 NA TGTGCCACGGGGAAGGACAGAGACAACTATGGCTACACCTTC CATGKDRDNYGYTF
TRBJ1-5 NA TRBV7-9 NA TGTGCCAGCAGCTCGGGACTCACCAATCAGCCCCAGCATTTT CASSSGLTNQPQHF